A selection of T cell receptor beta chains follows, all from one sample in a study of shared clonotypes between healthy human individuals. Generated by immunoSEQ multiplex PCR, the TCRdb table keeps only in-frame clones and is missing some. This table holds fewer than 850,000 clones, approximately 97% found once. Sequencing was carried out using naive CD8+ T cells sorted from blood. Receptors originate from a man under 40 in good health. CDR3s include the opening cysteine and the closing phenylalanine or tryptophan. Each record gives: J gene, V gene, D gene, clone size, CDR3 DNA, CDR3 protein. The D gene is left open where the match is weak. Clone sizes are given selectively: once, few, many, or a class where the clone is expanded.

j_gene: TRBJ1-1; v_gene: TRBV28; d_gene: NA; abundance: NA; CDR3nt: TGTGCCAGCAGTCCCGTGGGGGGCTACGCTGAAGCTTTCTTT; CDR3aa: CASSPVGGYAEAFF
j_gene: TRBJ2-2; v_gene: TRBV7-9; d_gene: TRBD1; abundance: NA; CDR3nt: TGTGCCAGCAGCTCCCGGGACAGGGATGTCACCGGGGAGCTGTTTTTT; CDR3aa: CASSSRDRDVTGELFF
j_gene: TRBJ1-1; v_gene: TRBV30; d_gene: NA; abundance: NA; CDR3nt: TGTGCCGCTGGACGGGTGAACACTGAAGCTTTCTTT; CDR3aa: CAAGRVNTEAFF
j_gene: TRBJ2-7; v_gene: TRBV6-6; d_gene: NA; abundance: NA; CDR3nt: TGTGCCAGCAGTTACGAGGACGGACTTCGGGAGCAGTACTTC; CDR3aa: CASSYEDGLREQYF
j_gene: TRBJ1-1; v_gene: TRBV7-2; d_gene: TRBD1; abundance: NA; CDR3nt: TGTGCCAGCAGCCCACGGACAGGGGTGCACACTGAAGCTTTCTTT; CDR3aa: CASSPRTGVHTEAFF
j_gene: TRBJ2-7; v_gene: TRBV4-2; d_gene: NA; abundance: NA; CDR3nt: TGTGCCAGCAGCCCCATCGGGGGATTTGGAGACGAGCAGTACTTC; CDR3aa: CASSPIGGFGDEQYF
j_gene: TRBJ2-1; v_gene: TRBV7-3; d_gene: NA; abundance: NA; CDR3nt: TGTGCCAGCAGCCAGGAGACAGAGGGATCCTACAATGAGCAGTTCTTC; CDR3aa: CASSQETEGSYNEQFF
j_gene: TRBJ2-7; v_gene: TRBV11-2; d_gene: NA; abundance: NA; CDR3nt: TGTGCCAGCAGCCCCCTGGTGGGGGGCCCCTCCTACGAGCAGTACTTC; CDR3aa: CASSPLVGGPSYEQYF
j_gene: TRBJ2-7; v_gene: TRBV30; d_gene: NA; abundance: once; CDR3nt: TGTGCCTGGAGTTTTGGGCATTGGGACGAGCAGTACTTC; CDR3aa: CAWSFGHWDEQYF
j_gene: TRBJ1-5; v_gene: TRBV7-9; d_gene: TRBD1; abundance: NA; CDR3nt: TGTGCCAGCAGCTCGGACAGGGGTGGAAATCAGCCCCAGCATTTT; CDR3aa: CASSSDRGGNQPQHF
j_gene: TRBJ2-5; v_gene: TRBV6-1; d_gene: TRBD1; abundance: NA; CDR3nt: TGTGCCAGCAGCAATCGCCGGGACAGTGATCCGACCCAGTACTTC; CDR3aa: CASSNRRDSDPTQYF
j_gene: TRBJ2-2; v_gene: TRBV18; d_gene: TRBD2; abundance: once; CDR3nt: TGTGCCAGCTCACAGCGGGAGAGCTCGGGGGAGCTGTTTTTT; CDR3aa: CASSQRESSGELFF
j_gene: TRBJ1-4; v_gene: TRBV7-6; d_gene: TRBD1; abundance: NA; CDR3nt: TGTGCCAGCAGCAGAAAGGACAGGGAGGTCGAAAAACTGTTTTTT; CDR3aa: CASSRKDREVEKLFF
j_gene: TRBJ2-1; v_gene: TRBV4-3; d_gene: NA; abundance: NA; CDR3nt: TGCGCCAGCAGCCAAGAGGCTAGGAGTGACTACAATGAGCAGTTCTTC; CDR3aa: CASSQEARSDYNEQFF
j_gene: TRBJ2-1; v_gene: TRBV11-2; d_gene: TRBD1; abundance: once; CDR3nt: TGTGCCAGCAGCTTAGAACAGGGGACGTACAATGAGCAGTTCTTC; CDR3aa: CASSLEQGTYNEQFF
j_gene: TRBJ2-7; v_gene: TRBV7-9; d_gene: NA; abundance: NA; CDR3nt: TGTGCCAGCAGCAACATAGGGCAAGCCTACGAGCAGTACTTC; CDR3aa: CASSNIGQAYEQYF
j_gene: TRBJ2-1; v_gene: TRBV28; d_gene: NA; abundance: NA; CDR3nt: TGTGCCAGCAGTGTACAGGGTAGCTCCTACAATGAGCAGTTCTTC; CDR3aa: CASSVQGSSYNEQFF
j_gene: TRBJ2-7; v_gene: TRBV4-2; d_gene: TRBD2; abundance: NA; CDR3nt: TGTGCCAGCAGCCCAGTTAGGGGAGGGCCCTACGAGCAGTACTTC; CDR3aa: CASSPVRGGPYEQYF
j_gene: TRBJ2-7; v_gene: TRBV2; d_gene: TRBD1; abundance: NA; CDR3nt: TGTGCCAGCAGTGATGGGACAGGGAACTACGAGCAGTACTTC; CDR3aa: CASSDGTGNYEQYF
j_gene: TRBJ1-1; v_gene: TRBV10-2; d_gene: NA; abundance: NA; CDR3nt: TGCGCCAGCAGTGAGTCGCGCCATCTCACTGAAGCTTTCTTT; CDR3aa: CASSESRHLTEAFF
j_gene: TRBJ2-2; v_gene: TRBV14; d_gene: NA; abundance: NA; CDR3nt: TGTGCCAGCAGCCAAACCGGGCAGGGCGTCGGGGAGCTGTTTTTT; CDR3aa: CASSQTGQGVGELFF
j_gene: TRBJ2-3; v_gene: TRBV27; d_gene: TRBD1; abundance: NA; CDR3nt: TGTGCCAGCAGTTTAGAGGGACAGGGGGCTTTAGCAGATACGCAGTATTTT; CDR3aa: CASSLEGQGALADTQYF
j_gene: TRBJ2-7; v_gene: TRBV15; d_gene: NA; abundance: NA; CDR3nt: TGTGCCACCAGCAGAGGGTCGTCGATCTACGAGCAGTACTTC; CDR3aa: CATSRGSSIYEQYF
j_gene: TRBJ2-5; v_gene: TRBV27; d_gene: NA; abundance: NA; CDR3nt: TGTGCCAGCAGTTCCTTCCAGGGGCAGGGTGGAGAGACCCAGTACTTC; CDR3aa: CASSSFQGQGGETQYF
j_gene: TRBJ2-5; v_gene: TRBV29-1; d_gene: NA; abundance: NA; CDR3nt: TGCAGCGTTGGGGCCCAGGGGATGGAGACCCAGTACTTC; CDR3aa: CSVGAQGMETQYF
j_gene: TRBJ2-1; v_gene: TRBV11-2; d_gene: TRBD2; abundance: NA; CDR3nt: TGTGCCAGCAGCTCTAGGATGACTAGCGGGAGTAACGGTGAGCAGTTCTTC; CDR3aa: CASSSRMTSGSNGEQFF
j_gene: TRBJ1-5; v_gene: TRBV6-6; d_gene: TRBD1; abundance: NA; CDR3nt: TGTGCCAGCAGTTCGTGGGACAGGGGTTATCAGCCCCAGCATTTT; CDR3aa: CASSSWDRGYQPQHF
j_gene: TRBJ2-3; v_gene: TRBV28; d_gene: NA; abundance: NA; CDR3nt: TGTGCCAGCAGTTTCGGGGCGGACCGACGCACAGATACGCAGTATTTT; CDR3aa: CASSFGADRRTDTQYF
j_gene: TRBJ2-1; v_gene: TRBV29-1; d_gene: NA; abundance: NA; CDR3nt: TGCAGCGTAGAGACCGGGGGACTCTCCTACAATGAGCAGTTCTTC; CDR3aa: CSVETGGLSYNEQFF
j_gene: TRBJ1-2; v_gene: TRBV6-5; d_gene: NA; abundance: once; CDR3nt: TGTGCCAGCAGTTATGGGGGGGGCGATGGCTACACCTTC; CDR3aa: CASSYGGGDGYTF
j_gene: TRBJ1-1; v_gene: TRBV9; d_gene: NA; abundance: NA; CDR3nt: TGTGCCAGCAGCGTAGGACAGATCGGATTGTACACTGAAGCTTTCTTT; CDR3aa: CASSVGQIGLYTEAFF
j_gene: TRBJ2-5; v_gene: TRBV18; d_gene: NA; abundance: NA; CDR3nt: TGTGCCAGCTCACCCCCAGTCGGGGAGACCCAGTACTTC; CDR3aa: CASSPPVGETQYF
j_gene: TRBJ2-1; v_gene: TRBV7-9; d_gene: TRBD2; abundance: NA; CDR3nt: TGTGCCAGCAGCTTAGCGGTCGGGCGACTAGCGGGAGGATATGAGCAGTTCTTC; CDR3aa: CASSLAVGRLAGGYEQFF
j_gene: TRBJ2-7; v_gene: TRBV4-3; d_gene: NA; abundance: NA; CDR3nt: TGCGCCAGCAGCCAAGAAAGGCAGAACTCCTACGAGCAGTACTTC; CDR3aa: CASSQERQNSYEQYF
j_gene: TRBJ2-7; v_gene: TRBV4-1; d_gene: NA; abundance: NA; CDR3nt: TGCGCCAGCAGCCAAGATCTTATTAGGGAGCCCTACGAGCAGTACTTC; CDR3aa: CASSQDLIREPYEQYF
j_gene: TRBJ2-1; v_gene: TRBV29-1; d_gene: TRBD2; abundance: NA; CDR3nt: TGCAGCTCCCCGGCGGGAGTGGAGCAGTTCTTC; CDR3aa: CSSPAGVEQFF
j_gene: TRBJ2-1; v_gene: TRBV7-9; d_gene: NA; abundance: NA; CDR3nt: TGTGCCAGCAGCTTATCGTTGTTGGGGTACAATGAGCAGTTCTTC; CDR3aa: CASSLSLLGYNEQFF
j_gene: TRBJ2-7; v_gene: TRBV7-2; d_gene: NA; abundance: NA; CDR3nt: TGTGCCAGCAGCCTCCCGCCCCAAGACGAGCAGTACTTC; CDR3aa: CASSLPPQDEQYF
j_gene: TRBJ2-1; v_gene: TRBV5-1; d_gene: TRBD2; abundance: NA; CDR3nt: TGCGCCAGCAGCACCCCGGGACTAGCGGGAAGCTCCTACAATGAGCAGTTCTTC; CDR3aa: CASSTPGLAGSSYNEQFF
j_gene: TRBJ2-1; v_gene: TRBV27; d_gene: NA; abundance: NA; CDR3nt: TGTGCCAGCAGTCCCGGGACAAGAGGACAGTTCTTC; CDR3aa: CASSPGTRGQFF
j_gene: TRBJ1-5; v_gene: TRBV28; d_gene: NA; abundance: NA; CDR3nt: TGTGCCAGCAGTTCATCCTGGGGAGGGCCGGATCAGCCCCAGCATTTT; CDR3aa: CASSSSWGGPDQPQHF
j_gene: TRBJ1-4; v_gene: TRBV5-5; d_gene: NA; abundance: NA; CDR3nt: TGTGCCAGCAGCCAACCGGCAGCATGGGAAAAACTGTTTTTT; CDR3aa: CASSQPAAWEKLFF
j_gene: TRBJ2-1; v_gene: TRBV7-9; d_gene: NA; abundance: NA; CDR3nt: TGTGCCAGCAGCTTACCCCAGGATGAGCAGTTCTTC; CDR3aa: CASSLPQDEQFF
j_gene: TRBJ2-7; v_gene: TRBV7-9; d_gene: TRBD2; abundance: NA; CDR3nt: TGTGCCAGCAGCCCGCGGGGGGGCGGACTCTCCTACGAGCAGTACTTC; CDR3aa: CASSPRGGGLSYEQYF